These 13 T cell receptor beta chains came from one sample sequenced in a study of T cells in Graves' hyperthyroidism and ophthalmopathy. The investigators amplified TCR beta CDR3 regions from RNA transcripts. Primed by the HTBI set, a first-round RT-PCR was run on the TCR CDR3. Each CDR3 protein gets one entry after TCRdb re-called the multiplex PCR reads with MiXCR. The data contain about 590,000 distinct CDR3 sequences, 14% of them seen just once; the ten biggest clones take up 7% to 9%. The sequenced material came from blood. Receptors were obtained from a woman aged 18-29 years with Graves' ophthalmopathy.

This chain joins TRBV7-2 and TRBJ2-7; 9 nucleotides align to TRBD2. In germline, CDR1 is SGHTA, CDR2 FQGNSA. V was clipped by 5 bases and J by 3 bases; unmatched bases: 5. The CDR3 sequence is 14 residues long. CDR3 DNA sequence: TGTGCCAGCAGCAATCAACTAGCGGGCTACGAGCAGTACTTC. Amino acid sequence: CASSNQLAGYEQYF. Full variable domain (missing parts from reference TRBV7-2 and TRBJ2-7): GAGVSQSPSNKVTEKGKDVELRCDPISGHTALYWYRQSLGQGLEFLIYFQGNSAPDKSGLPSDRFSAERTGGSVSTLTIQRTQQEDSAVYLCASSNQLAGYEQYFGPGTRLTVT.

The J gene is TRBJ2-7, the V gene TRBV7-8; 8 positions agree with TRBD1. Germline V gene sequence: CDR1 SGHVS, CDR2 FQNEAQ. The CDR3 covers 16 residues. Trimming at V came to 5 bases and at J to 4 bases, leaving 13 bases not matched to a gene. CDR3 bases: TGTGCCAGCAGCGCCCGCGGTCAGGGGGCGGGATACGAGCAGTACTTC. Its translation is CASSARGQGAGYEQYF.

This clonotype was detected a few times. This could be a read error, since a much larger clone is one nucleotide away. CDR3 residues: CASSLTGLSITIYF. CDR3 nucleotide sequence: TGTGCCAGCAGTCTGACAGGGCTGAGTATCACCATATATTTT. The rearrangement links TRBV12-3 or TRBV12-4 to TRBJ1-3; TRBD1 aligns across 7 bases. The CDR3 contains 14 residues. V dropped 5 bases and J dropped 9; count of bases not matched to a gene: 10.

Ten or more counts support this clonotype. The CDR3 nucleotides read TGTGCCAGCAGTCCCGTCGGGAGGGGGGGCCAAGAGACCCAGTACTTC. Translating it yields CASSPVGRGGQETQYF. The V gene is TRBV27, the J gene TRBJ2-5; 8 bases align to TRBD2. The CDR3 sequence is 16 residues long. The V segment lost 5 bases and the J segment 1 base; nucleotides outside the gene matches: 9. The germline CDR1 and CDR2 sequences are MNHEY and SMNVEV (reference sequence).

The chain links TRBV19 to TRBJ2-7; TRBD2 is a possible D gene (6 bases). The CDR3 has 15 residues. Germline V gene data show CDR1 as LNHDA and CDR2 as SQIVND (reference sequence). Trimming stripped 6 bases from V and 2 bases from J, with 17 bases between. The DNA of the CDR3 is TGTGCCAGTAGGGCCACGGCGGGGAACCCCTACGAGCAGTACTTC. This encodes CASRATAGNPYEQYF.

This clonotype was recorded many times. The chain combines TRBV7-8 with TRBJ1-5, with D perhaps TRBD1 (5 bases). Deletions cut 4 bases from V and 5 bases from J, with 9 bases between. CDR3 length: 13 residues. The V gene's germline CDR1 is SGHVS and CDR2 FQNEAQ. The CDR3, as DNA: TGTGCCAGCAGCTCCGCGGGGGATCAGCCCCAGCATTTT. Translated: CASSSAGDQPQHF.

This clonotype was counted at least ten times. This sequence joins TRBV3-1 and TRBJ2-3; D is undetermined. The germline gives CDR1 LGHDT, CDR2 YNNKEL (reference sequence). Trimming removed 2 bases from V and 5 bases from J, with 11 bases in between. The CDR3 has 14 amino acids. CDR3 sequence (DNA): TGTGCCAGCAGCCAATCAGCAAGGGTAGATACGCAGTATTTT. Its translation is CASSQSARVDTQYF.

This clonotype was detected ten times or more. J is TRBJ2-7 and V is TRBV10-3; 7 bases align to TRBD2. V shed 4 bases and J 5 bases; nucleotides not matched to a gene: 11. The germline gives CDR1 ENHRY, CDR2 SYGVKD. The CDR3 is 15 residues long. CDR3 in amino acids: CAISVKGLGPHEQYF. The CDR3 bases are TGTGCCATCAGTGTTAAAGGACTAGGCCCCCACGAGCAGTACTTC.

This clonotype showed up many times. The chain uses TRBV12-3 or TRBV12-4 and TRBJ2-4; 7 bases align to TRBD2. This CDR3 spans 16 amino acids. V gave up 3 bases and J gave up 8 bases; unmatched junction bases: 13. The CDR3 protein is CASSLRRGNPKYIQYF. The CDR3 DNA follows: TGTGCCAGCAGTTTGAGGCGGGGGAATCCAAAATACATTCAGTACTTC.

This clonotype was found many times. The chain is built from TRBV20-1 and TRBJ2-7; possibly TRBD2 for D (6 bases). The CDR3 covers 17 residues. The V and J ends lost 6 bases and 3 bases respectively, with 27 bases between them. The germline gives CDR1 DFQATT, CDR2 SNEGSKA (reference sequence). The CDR3 coding sequence is TGCAGTGCACCCGATCCGAGGGACTCGGGTTCTCGCTACGAGCAGTACTTC. It is translated as CSAPDPRDSGSRYEQYF.

This chain joins TRBV15 and TRBJ1-5; D ambiguous. V was clipped by 0 bases and J by 9 bases, with 9 bases between them. This CDR3 is 13 amino acids long. Germline V lookup: CDR1 LNHNV, CDR2 YYDKDF (reference sequence). CDR3 residues: CATSRDKGGPQHF. The CDR3 region has the DNA TGTGCCACCAGCAGAGATAAAGGAGGGCCCCAGCATTTT.

The chain couples TRBV4-3 to TRBJ1-5; D remains unclear. Germline CDR1 is LGHNA and CDR2 is YSLEER. The CDR3 runs 16 residues. V was cut by 1 base and J by 0 bases, with 10 bases left in between. This CDR3 is CASSQVPGHSNQPQHF. In DNA, the CDR3 is TGCGCCAGCAGCCAAGTTCCCGGGCATAGCAATCAGCCCCAGCATTTT.

This clonotype was seen ten or more times. The V gene is TRBV20-1, the J gene TRBJ1-2; 10 bases are shared with TRBD1. Germline CDR1 DFQATT, CDR2 SNEGSKA (reference sequence). V was clipped by 6 bases and J by 1 base; unmatched bases: 5. The CDR3 extends over 14 amino acids. The CDR3: CSAEDRGLNYGYTF. CDR3 bases: TGCAGTGCAGAAGACAGGGGGCTTAACTATGGCTACACCTTC.